A single sample gave rise to the 14 T cell receptor beta chains below, sequenced in a study of PD-1 blockade in classical Hodgkin lymphoma. Time point denoted: cycle 4 day 1 (C4D1), after less than 7 weeks of nivolumab. After autologous stem cell transplantation all patients relapsed, and prior brentuximab vedotin exposure differed between cohorts. Clones were read by immunoSEQ multiplex PCR, and TCRdb kept only the in-frame ones, dropping some. The repertoire consists of roughly 100,000 clones, with about nine tenths occurring once and the leading ten covering around a fifth. The source was peripheral blood mononuclear cells (PBMCs), collected before the fourth cycle of nivolumab. The receptors shown here come from a human donor with classical Hodgkin lymphoma.

The J gene is TRBJ2-7, the V gene TRBV19; the match to TRBD2 covers 12 bases. From germline, CDR1 is LNHDA and CDR2 SQIVND (reference sequence). CDR3 size: 16 residues. V trimming: 3 bases; J trimming: 5 bases; junction bases outside the gene matches: 8. The chain's CDR3 is CASSILAGGPGNEQYF. Written as DNA, the CDR3 is TGTGCCAGTAGTATCCTAGCGGGAGGGCCTGGGAACGAGCAGTACTTC.

CDR3 region: CASSTPRTGELFF. The CDR3 DNA sequence: TGTGCCAGCAGCACCCCACGGACCGGGGAGCTGTTTTTT. The V gene is TRBV21-1, the J gene TRBJ2-2; TRBD2, the table's D call, was not compared with the DNA. TRBV21-1 is listed as a pseudogene. The CDR3 is 13 residues long.

The CDR3 sequence is CASSLRGDSYEQYF. The CDR3 DNA sequence: TGTGCCAGCAGCTTAAGAGGGGACTCCTACGAGCAGTACTTC. The chain has TRBV11-3 and TRBJ2-7; D possibly uses TRBD1 or TRBD2 (5 bases each). Between the trimmed V and J ends, which lost 2 bases and 0 bases, there was a span of 8 bases. This CDR3 region has 14 residues. CDR1 and CDR2 from the germline V gene are SGHNT and YENEEA. Drawing the rest from reference TRBV11-3 and TRBJ2-7, the complete variable domain is EAGVVQSPRYKIIEKKQPVAFWCNPISGHNTLYWYLQNLGQGPELLIRYENEEAVDDSQLPKDRFSAERLKGVDSTLKIQPAELGDSAVYLCASSLRGDSYEQYFGPGTRLTVT.

This clone was found a few times. The rearrangement links TRBV6-5 to TRBJ2-6, with a weak D call TRBD2 (6 bases). The CDR3 loop spans 15 amino acids. V lost 7 bases, J lost 3 bases, and 13 bases lay in between. Germline CDR1 is MNHEY and CDR2 is SVGAGI. CDR3 DNA: TGTGCCAGCAACCGGAGGGCCGGTGGGGCCAACGTCCTGACTTTC. This gives the protein CASNRRAGGANVLTF.

Within the sample, this clone is medium-sized. This chain joins TRBV19 and TRBJ2-1, with 7 bases identical to TRBD1. The CDR3 runs 15 residues. Germline-derived CDR1 and CDR2 are LNHDA and SQIVND (reference sequence). The V gene end was trimmed by 3 bases and the J gene end by 6 bases; junction bases not matched to a gene: 8. For the CDR3, the DNA is TGTGCCAGTAGTATCTCAGGGGGAGACGGCAATGAGCAGTTCTTC. This codes for CASSISGGDGNEQFF.

The gene calls are TRBV6-5 and TRBJ2-7; D perhaps matches TRBD1 (5 bases). This CDR3 is built from 13 residues. Deletions cut 0 bases from V and 4 bases from J, with 7 bases between. In germline, CDR1 is MNHEY, CDR2 SVGAGI. CDR3: CASSYSKGYEQYF. The DNA for the CDR3 is TGTGCCAGCAGTTACTCGAAGGGGTACGAGCAGTACTTC.

The chain uses TRBV4-1 and TRBJ2-1; 10 nucleotides align to TRBD2. The CDR3 is 15 amino acids. The V and J ends lost 7 bases and 6 bases, in that order; junction bases with no gene match: 9. Germline CDR1 is MGHRA and CDR2 is YSYEKL. DNA of the CDR3: TGCGCCAGCACCTGGGGGACTAGCGCATTCAATGAGCAGTTCTTC. It is translated as CASTWGTSAFNEQFF.

The J gene is TRBJ1-5, the V gene TRBV2; D unclear. V lost 1 base, J lost 1 base, and 8 bases lay in between. The CDR3 has 15 residues. The germline V gene encodes CDR1 SNHLY and CDR2 FYNNEI. The CDR3 nucleotides are TGTGCCAGCAGTGAAGGTACATCAAGCAATCAGCCCCAGCATTTT. Residues: CASSEGTSSNQPQHF.

This rearrangement joins TRBV27 to TRBJ2-5, with 7 bases that match TRBD2. The CDR3 is 14 amino acids. Germline V CDR1 and CDR2: MNHEY, SMNVEV (reference sequence). J lost 3 bases, V lost 8 bases, and 9 bases had no gene match. The CDR3 DNA reads as TGTGCCAGCTCCCTTCGGGCGGGAGAAGAGACCCAGTACTTC. Its protein is CASSLRAGEETQYF.

The chain is built from TRBV11-2 and TRBJ2-2; the D call may be TRBD1 or TRBD2 (6 bases each). With 7 bases removed from V and 3 bases from J, the gap between germline ends came to 18 bases. CDR3 length: 16 amino acids. Germline CDR1 SGHAT, CDR2 FQNNGV. The CDR3 region has the DNA TGTGCCAGCACCGCTTGGGGGGCGCAGGACACCGGGGAGCTGTTTTTT. Protein product: CASTAWGAQDTGELFF.

This clone was counted a single time. This chain uses TRBV6-4 with TRBJ2-3, with 11 bases identical to TRBD2. The CDR3 covers 15 residues. J gave up 0 bases and V 5 bases, and 1 base lay outside the gene matches. Germline CDR1 is MRHNA and CDR2 is SNTAGT. CDR3 in DNA: TGTGCCAGCAGTAGGACTAGCGGGAGCACAGATACGCAGTATTTT. Residues: CASSRTSGSTDTQYF.

The J gene is TRBJ2-7, the V gene TRBV12-1; TRBD1 was called by the table and not checked on the DNA. TRBV12-1 is noted as a pseudogene. There are 17 residues in the CDR3. CDR3 sequence reads: CASSLAGTGDPSYEQYF. CDR3 coding DNA: TGTGCCAGCAGCTTGGCTGGGACAGGGGATCCCTCCTACGAGCAGTACTTC.

The chain couples TRBV10-3 to TRBJ2-3; TRBD2 is a possible D gene (6 bases). The length of the CDR3 is 13 residues. CDR1 is ENHRY, CDR2 SYGVKD, per germline. Trimming took 0 bases from V and 5 from J, leaving 6 bases between them. The CDR3: CAISESEGDTQYF. As DNA, the CDR3 is TGTGCCATCAGTGAGTCGGAGGGAGATACGCAGTATTTT.

V is TRBV5-1 and J is TRBJ2-7, with TRBD1 identical over 7 bases. Germline CDR1 and CDR2: SGHRS and YFSETQ. V was pared by 4 bases and J by 6 bases, with 13 bases of the junction left unmatched. The CDR3 is 15 amino acids. The CDR3: CASSPRTDRAGEQYF. In nucleotides, the CDR3 is TGCGCCAGCAGCCCCCGGACCGACAGGGCAGGCGAGCAGTACTTC.